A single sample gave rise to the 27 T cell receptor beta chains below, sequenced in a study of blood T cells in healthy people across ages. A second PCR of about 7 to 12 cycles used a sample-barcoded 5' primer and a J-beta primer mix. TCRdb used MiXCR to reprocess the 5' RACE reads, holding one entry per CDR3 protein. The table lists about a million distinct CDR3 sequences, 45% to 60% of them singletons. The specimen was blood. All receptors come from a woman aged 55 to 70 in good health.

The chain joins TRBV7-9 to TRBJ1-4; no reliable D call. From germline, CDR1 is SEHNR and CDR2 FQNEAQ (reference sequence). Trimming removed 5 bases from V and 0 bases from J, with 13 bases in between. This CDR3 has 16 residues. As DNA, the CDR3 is TGTGCCAGCAGCCCTAAGGGCGGAGCAACTAATGAAAAACTGTTTTTT. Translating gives CASSPKGGATNEKLFF.

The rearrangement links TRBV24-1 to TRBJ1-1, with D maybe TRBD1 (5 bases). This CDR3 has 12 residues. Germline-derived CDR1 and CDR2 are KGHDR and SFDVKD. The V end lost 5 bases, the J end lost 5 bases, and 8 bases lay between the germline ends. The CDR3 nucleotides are TGTGCCACCAGTGGCCAGGGAACTGAAGCTTTCTTT. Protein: CATSGQGTEAFF.

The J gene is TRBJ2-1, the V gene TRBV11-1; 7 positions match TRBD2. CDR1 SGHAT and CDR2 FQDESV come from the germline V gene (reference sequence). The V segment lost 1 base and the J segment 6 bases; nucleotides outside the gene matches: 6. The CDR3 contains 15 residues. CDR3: CASSLEGGPPNEQFF. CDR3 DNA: TGTGCCAGCAGCTTAGAGGGAGGGCCACCCAATGAGCAGTTCTTC.

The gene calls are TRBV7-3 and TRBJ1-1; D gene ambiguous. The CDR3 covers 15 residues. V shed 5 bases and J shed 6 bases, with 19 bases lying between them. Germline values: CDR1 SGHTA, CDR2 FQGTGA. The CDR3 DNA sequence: TGTGCCAGCAGCACCGGAGACCCGTTGGTGGCTGAAGCTTTCTTT. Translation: CASSTGDPLVAEAFF.

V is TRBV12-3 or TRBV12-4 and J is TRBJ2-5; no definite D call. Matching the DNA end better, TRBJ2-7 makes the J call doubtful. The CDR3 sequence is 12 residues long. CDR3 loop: CASSLLPGEQYF. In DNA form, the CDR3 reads TGTGCCAGCAGCCTCTTGCCCGGCGAGCAGTACTTC.

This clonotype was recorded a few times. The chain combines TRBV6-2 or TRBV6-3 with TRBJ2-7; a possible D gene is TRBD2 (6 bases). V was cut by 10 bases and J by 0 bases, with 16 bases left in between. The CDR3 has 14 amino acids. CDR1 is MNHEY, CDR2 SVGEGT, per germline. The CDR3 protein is CATQPHGGSYEQYF. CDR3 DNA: TGTGCCACCCAACCTCACGGGGGCTCCTACGAGCAGTACTTC.

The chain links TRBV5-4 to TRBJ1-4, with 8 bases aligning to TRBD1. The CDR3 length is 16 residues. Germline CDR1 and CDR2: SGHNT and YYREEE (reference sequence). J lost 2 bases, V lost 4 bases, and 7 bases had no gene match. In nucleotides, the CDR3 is TGTGCCAGCAGCCCTGGACAGGGATACACTAATGAAAAACTGTTTTTT. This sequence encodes CASSPGQGYTNEKLFF. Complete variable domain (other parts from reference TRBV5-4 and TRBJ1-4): ETGVTQSPTHLIKTRGQQVTLRCSSQSGHNTVSWYQQALGQGPQFIFQYYREEENGRGNFPPRFSGLQFPNYSSELNVNALELDDSALYLCASSPGQGYTNEKLFFGSGTQLSVL.

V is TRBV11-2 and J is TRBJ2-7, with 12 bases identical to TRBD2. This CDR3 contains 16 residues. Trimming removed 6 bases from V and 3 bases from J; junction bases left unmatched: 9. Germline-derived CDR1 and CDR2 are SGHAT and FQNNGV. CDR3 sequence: CASSRGPLAGGYEQYF. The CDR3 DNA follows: TGTGCCAGCAGTCGAGGGCCACTAGCGGGAGGCTACGAGCAGTACTTC.

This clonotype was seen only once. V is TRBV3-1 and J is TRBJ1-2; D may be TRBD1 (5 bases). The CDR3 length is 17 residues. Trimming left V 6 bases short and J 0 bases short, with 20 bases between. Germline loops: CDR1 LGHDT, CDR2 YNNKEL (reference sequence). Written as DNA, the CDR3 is TGTGCCAGCAGTCCAAGAAGGGGACGGGGACCTAACTATGGCTACACCTTC. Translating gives CASSPRRGRGPNYGYTF.

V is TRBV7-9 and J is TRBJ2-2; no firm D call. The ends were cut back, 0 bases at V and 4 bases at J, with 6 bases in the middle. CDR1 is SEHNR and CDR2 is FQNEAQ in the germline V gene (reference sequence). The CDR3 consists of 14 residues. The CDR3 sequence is CASSLAGSTGELFF. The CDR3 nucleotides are TGTGCCAGCAGCTTAGCCGGTAGCACCGGGGAGCTGTTTTTT.

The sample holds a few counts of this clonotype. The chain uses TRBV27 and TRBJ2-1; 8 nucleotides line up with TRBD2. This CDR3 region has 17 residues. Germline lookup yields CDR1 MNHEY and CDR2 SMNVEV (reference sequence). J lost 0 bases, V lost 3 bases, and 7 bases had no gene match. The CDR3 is CASSFWGSGGSYNEQFF. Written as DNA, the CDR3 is TGTGCCAGCAGTTTCTGGGGGAGCGGGGGCTCCTACAATGAGCAGTTCTTC.

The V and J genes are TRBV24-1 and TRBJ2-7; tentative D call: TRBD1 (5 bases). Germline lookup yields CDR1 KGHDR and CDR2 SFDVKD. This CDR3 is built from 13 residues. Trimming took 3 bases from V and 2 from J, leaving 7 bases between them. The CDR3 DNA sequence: TGTGCCACCAGTGATCCAGGGACCTACGAGCAGTACTTC. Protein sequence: CATSDPGTYEQYF.

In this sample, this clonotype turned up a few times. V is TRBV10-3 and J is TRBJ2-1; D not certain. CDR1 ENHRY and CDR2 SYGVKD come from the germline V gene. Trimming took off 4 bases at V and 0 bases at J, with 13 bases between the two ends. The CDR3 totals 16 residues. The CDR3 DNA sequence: TGTGCCATCAGTGCCCCGACTTTCAGCTCCTACAATGAGCAGTTCTTC. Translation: CAISAPTFSSYNEQFF.

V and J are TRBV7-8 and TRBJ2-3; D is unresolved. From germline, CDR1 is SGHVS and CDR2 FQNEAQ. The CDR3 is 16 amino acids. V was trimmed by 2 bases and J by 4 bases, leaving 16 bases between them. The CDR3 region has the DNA TGTGCCAGCAGCTTACCCCGGGTAGCTAACCCAGATACGCAGTATTTT. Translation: CASSLPRVANPDTQYF.

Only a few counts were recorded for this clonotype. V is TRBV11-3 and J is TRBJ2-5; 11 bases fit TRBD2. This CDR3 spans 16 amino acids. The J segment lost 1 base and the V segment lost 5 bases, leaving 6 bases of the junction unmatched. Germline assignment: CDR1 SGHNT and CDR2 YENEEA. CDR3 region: CASSEGGTSGQETQYF. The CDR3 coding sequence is TGTGCCAGCAGCGAGGGGGGGACTAGCGGCCAAGAGACCCAGTACTTC.

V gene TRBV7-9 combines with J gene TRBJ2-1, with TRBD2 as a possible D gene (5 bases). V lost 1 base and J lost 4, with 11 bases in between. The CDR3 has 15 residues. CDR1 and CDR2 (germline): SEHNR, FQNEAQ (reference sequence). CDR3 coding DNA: TGTGCCAGCAGCTTAGTGAGGGCGGGTTACAATGAGCAGTTCTTC. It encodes CASSLVRAGYNEQFF.

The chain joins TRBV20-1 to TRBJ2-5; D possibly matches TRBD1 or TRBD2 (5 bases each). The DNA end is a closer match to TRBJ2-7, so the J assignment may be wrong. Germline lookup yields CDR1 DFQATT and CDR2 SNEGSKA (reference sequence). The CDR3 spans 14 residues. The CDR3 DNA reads TGCAGTGCTAGTACCGAAGGGACGCCCTACGAGCAGTACTTC. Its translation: CSASTEGTPYEQYF.

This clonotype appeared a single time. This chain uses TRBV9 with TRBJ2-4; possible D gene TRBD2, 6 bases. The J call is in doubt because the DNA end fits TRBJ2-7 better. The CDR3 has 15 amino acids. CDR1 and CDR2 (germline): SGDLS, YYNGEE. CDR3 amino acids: CASSVEGGGLYEQYF. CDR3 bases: TGTGCCAGCAGCGTAGAGGGAGGTGGACTATACGAGCAGTACTTC.

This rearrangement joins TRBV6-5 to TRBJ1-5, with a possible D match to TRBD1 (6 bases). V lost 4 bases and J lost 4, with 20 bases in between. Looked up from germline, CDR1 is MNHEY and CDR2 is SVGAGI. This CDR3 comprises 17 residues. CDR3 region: CASSSTPGGQFNQPQHF. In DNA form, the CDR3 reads TGTGCCAGCAGTTCCACTCCGGGGGGGCAGTTTAATCAGCCCCAGCATTTT.

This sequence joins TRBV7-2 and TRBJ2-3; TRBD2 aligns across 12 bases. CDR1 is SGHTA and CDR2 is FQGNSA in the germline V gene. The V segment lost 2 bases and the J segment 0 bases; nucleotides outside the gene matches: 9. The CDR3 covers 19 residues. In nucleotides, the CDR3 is TGTGCCAGCAGCTTAAGATTTACTAGCGGGAGGCGCAGCACAGATACGCAGTATTTT. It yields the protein CASSLRFTSGRRSTDTQYF. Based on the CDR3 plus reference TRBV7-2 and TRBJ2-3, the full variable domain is GAGVSQSPSNKVTEKGKDVELRCDPISGHTALYWYRQSLGQGLEFLIYFQGNSAPDKSGLPSDRFSAERTGGSVSTLTIQRTQQEDSAVYLCASSLRFTSGRRSTDTQYFGPGTRLTVL.

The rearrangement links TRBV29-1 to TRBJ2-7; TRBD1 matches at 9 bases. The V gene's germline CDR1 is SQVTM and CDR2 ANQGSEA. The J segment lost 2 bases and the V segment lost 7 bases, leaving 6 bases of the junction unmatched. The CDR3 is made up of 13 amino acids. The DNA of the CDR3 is TGCAGCGCTATACAGGGGGCCACCTACGAGCAGTACTTC. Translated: CSAIQGATYEQYF.

CDR3 region: CASSLAPKHFSGMEDNEQFF. The CDR3 region has the DNA TGTGCCAGCAGCTTAGCGCCAAAACACTTTAGCGGGATGGAGGACAATGAGCAGTTCTTC. V usage is TRBV7-9 and J usage is TRBJ2-1; TRBD2 aligns across 8 bases. Germline lookup yields CDR1 SEHNR and CDR2 FQNEAQ (reference sequence). This CDR3 contains 20 residues. The V segment lost 0 bases and the J segment 5 bases; nucleotides outside the gene matches: 18.

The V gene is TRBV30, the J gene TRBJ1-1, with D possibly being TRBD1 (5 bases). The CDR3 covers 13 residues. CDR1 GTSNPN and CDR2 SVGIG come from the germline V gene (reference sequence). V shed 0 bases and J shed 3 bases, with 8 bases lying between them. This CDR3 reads CAWSVTEDTEAFF. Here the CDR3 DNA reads TGTGCCTGGAGTGTGACAGAAGACACTGAAGCTTTCTTT.

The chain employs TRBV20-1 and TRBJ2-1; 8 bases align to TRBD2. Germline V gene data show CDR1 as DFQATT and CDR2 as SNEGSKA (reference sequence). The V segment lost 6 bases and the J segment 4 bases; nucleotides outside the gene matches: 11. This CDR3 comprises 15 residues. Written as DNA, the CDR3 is TGCAGTGCCCCGGCCGCAACTAGCGGTTACAATGAGCAGTTCTTC. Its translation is CSAPAATSGYNEQFF.

The CDR3 DNA follows: TGCAGCGTCGTTGTTTTCGACTATGGCTACACCTTC. Amino acid sequence: CSVVVFDYGYTF. This sequence joins TRBV29-1 and TRBJ1-2; no definite D call. CDR3 length equals 12 residues. V was trimmed by 6 bases and J by 3 bases, leaving 11 bases between them. Germline-derived CDR1 and CDR2 are SQVTM and ANQGSEA.

DNA for the CDR3: TGTGCCAGCAGTGAAGCTGCACAGGGTTGGGAGACCCAGTACTTC. Residues: CASSEAAQGWETQYF. The chain joins TRBV6-1 to TRBJ2-5; possibly TRBD1 for D (6 bases). CDR1 is MNHNS, CDR2 SASEGT, per germline. The CDR3 spans 15 residues. Trimming cost V 0 bases and J 5 bases, with 13 bases left between them.

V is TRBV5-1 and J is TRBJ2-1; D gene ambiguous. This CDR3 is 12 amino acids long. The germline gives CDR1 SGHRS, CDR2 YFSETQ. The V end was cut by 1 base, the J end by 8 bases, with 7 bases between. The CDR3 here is CASSLLFDEQFF. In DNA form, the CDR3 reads TGCGCCAGCAGCTTGCTTTTCGATGAGCAGTTCTTC.